Listed below are T cell receptor beta chains from one sample, sequenced in a study of OX40 agonist ivuxolimab in advanced cancers. Only in-frame clones appear in the TCRdb table, and some are missing; sequencing was by immunoSEQ multiplex PCR. The sample contains tens of thousands of clones, roughly 90% of which appear only once. Sequenced here: CD4+ or CD8+ T cells sorted from blood, sampled in a trial of the OX40 agonist ivuxolimab. The receptors were gathered from an adult with an advanced solid tumor such as melanoma, head and neck, liver or kidney cancer. Each CDR3 is given without its conserved first and last residue. The order of the fields is CDR3 protein, J gene, V gene, clone size, CDR3 length. Where a row states a size, it is once, few, many or the class of an expanded clone; other rows omit it.

CDR3: ASSSPGTGVGEQY; J: TRBJ2-7; V: TRBV6-6; size: -; length: 13
CDR3: ASSARLAGGSSYNEQF; J: TRBJ2-1; V: TRBV9; size: -; length: 16
CDR3: ASSGGGGGPPRGTQY; J: TRBJ2-5; V: TRBV9; size: -; length: 15
CDR3: ASSLNLPFHEQY; J: TRBJ2-7; V: TRBV7-6; size: -; length: 12
CDR3: ASSPYTDTQY; J: TRBJ2-3; V: TRBV4-2; size: -; length: 10
CDR3: ASSVRGQNEQF; J: TRBJ2-1; V: TRBV6-4; size: few; length: 11
CDR3: ASTDQAGGPETQY; J: TRBJ2-5; V: TRBV5-4; size: -; length: 13
CDR3: ASSHKILRGEAGELF; J: TRBJ2-2; V: TRBV4-2; size: -; length: 15
CDR3: ASSLGLYNEQF; J: TRBJ2-1; V: TRBV27; size: -; length: 11
CDR3: AISESTVTQSNTEAF; J: TRBJ1-1; V: TRBV10-3; size: -; length: 15